These T cell receptor beta chains were read from a single sample in a study of neoadjuvant anti-PD-1 for oral cavity cancer. Produced via immunoSEQ multiplex PCR; TCRdb's table is partial and in-frame only. The sample has some 6,900 clones; 70% to 80% are singletons. The sequencing used PBMCs, collected before nivolumab (anti-PD-1) treatment. These receptors originate from a person aged 35-79 years with oral cavity squamous cell carcinoma. Each CDR3 is given with its conserved first and last residue. D genes are given only for firm matches. Not all rows give a size; the values are once, few, many and, for expanded clones, a class.

d_gene: TRBD1; v_gene: TRBV6-6; j_gene: TRBJ2-5; len: 15; abundance: .; CDR3aa: CASSYQQGARETQYF; CDR3nt: TGTGCCAGCAGTTACCAGCAGGGGGCACGGGAGACCCAGTACTTC
d_gene: .; v_gene: TRBV11-3; j_gene: TRBJ2-5; len: 15; abundance: .; CDR3aa: CASSLGVTTQETQYF; CDR3nt: TGTGCCAGCAGCTTAGGTGTGACGACCCAAGAGACCCAGTACTTC
d_gene: .; v_gene: TRBV18; j_gene: TRBJ2-3; len: 14; abundance: .; CDR3aa: CASSALASTDTQYF; CDR3nt: TGTGCCAGCTCCGCCCTCGCGAGCACAGATACGCAGTATTTT
d_gene: .; v_gene: TRBV2; j_gene: TRBJ1-3; len: 14; abundance: .; CDR3aa: CASSEGDSGNTIYF; CDR3nt: TGTGCCAGCAGTGAAGGTGACTCTGGAAACACCATATATTTT
d_gene: TRBD1; v_gene: TRBV27; j_gene: TRBJ1-5; len: 16; abundance: .; CDR3aa: CASRGGGGLSNQPQHF; CDR3nt: TGTGCCAGCCGGGGAGGGGGCGGCCTGAGCAATCAGCCCCAGCATTTT
d_gene: .; v_gene: TRBV6-6; j_gene: TRBJ1-5; len: 15; abundance: .; CDR3aa: CASSYPGLGYQPQHF; CDR3nt: TGTGCCAGCAGTTACCCAGGTTTAGGTTATCAGCCCCAGCATTTT
d_gene: .; v_gene: TRBV5-6; j_gene: TRBJ1-1; len: 16; abundance: .; CDR3aa: CASSYLDRKPNTEAFF; CDR3nt: TGTGCCAGCAGCTATTTAGACAGAAAACCGAACACTGAAGCTTTCTTT
d_gene: .; v_gene: TRBV10-3; j_gene: TRBJ2-3; len: 12; abundance: once; CDR3aa: CAISPNTDTQYF; CDR3nt: TGTGCCATCAGTCCGAACACAGATACGCAGTATTTT
d_gene: .; v_gene: TRBV4-1; j_gene: TRBJ2-7; len: 15; abundance: .; CDR3aa: CASSQEGGGSYEQYF; CDR3nt: TGCGCCAGCAGCCAAGAGGGGGGTGGCTCCTACGAGCAGTACTTC
d_gene: .; v_gene: TRBV7-2; j_gene: TRBJ2-7; len: 12; abundance: few; CDR3aa: CASSRRSTEQYF; CDR3nt: TGTGCCAGCAGCCGCCGCTCTACCGAGCAGTACTTC
d_gene: .; v_gene: TRBV5-8; j_gene: TRBJ2-3; len: 14; abundance: .; CDR3aa: CASSLGLVTDTQYF; CDR3nt: TGTGCCAGCAGCTTGGGACTAGTAACAGATACGCAGTATTTT
d_gene: .; v_gene: TRBV10-1; j_gene: TRBJ2-3; len: 17; abundance: .; CDR3aa: CASRGRFGGGGTDTQYF; CDR3nt: TGCGCCAGCAGGGGAAGATTTGGTGGAGGGGGCACAGATACGCAGTATTTT
d_gene: TRBD1; v_gene: TRBV27; j_gene: TRBJ1-1; len: 16; abundance: few; CDR3aa: CASSPGQGFMNTEAFF; CDR3nt: TGTGCCAGCAGTCCGGGACAGGGATTTATGAACACTGAAGCTTTCTTT
d_gene: TRBD1; v_gene: TRBV10-3; j_gene: TRBJ1-6; len: 14; abundance: .; CDR3aa: CAISEGTGASPLHF; CDR3nt: TGTGCCATCAGTGAAGGGACAGGCGCATCACCCCTCCACTTT
d_gene: TRBD1; v_gene: TRBV19; j_gene: TRBJ1-5; len: 17; abundance: few; CDR3aa: CASSMAQGWRSNQPQHF; CDR3nt: TGTGCCAGTAGTATGGCACAGGGGTGGCGGAGCAATCAGCCCCAGCATTTT